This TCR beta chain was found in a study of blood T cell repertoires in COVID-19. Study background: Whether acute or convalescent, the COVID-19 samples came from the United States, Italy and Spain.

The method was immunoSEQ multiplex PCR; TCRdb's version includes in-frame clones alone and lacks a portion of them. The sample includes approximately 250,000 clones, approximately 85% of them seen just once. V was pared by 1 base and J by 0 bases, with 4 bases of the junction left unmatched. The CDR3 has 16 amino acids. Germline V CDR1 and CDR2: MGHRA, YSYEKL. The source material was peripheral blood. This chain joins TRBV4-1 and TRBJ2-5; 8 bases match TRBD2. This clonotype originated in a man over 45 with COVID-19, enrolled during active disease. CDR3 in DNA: TGCGCCAGCAGCCAAGTGTCGGGACTAGACCAAGAGACCCAGTACTTC. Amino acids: CASSQVSGLDQETQYF.